This TCR beta chain emerged from a study of cytotoxic CD8 clonotypes in ibrutinib-treated CLL. Looking at the study overall: Response sampling took place at median about 12 months of treatment, range 6 to 36.

This clone was counted a single time. Data came from immunoSEQ multiplex PCR; TCRdb stores just in-frame clones and leaves some out. Altogether about 130,000 clones are present, around 80% being singletons, with the ten largest covering 13%. Material: PBMCs, obtained after 12 months of ibrutinib treatment. This clonotype was sampled from a human donor with chronic lymphocytic leukemia.

The chain's CDR3 is CASSYQGWDTEAFF. CDR3 DNA sequence: TGTGCCAGCAGTTACCAGGGTTGGGACACTGAAGCTTTCTTT. This chain joins TRBV6-6 and TRBJ1-1, with D perhaps TRBD1 (5 bases). The germline V gene has CDR1 MNHNY and CDR2 SVGAGI (reference sequence). CDR3 length: 14 amino acids. Between the trimmed V and J ends, which lost 2 bases and 3 bases, there was a span of 10 bases.